The rows below give T cell receptor beta chains drawn from one sample of a study of cytomegalovirus exposure and HLA in healthy donors. Using immunoSEQ multiplex PCR, the repertoire was profiled, and TCRdb retains in-frame clones only, with some absent. The table has roughly 150,000 clones, roughly 80% seen once. The sequenced sample was PBMCs. These receptors all stem from a man aged 50-60 years in good health and CMV-seropositive. The CDR3 runs from the conserved cysteine through the conserved F or W.

v_call	j_call	cdr3_aa
TRBV7-6	TRBJ1-5	CASSFRTGQDPPNSNQPQHF
TRBV27	TRBJ2-3	CASIGTSRSDTQYF
TRBV7-9	TRBJ2-6	CASTFFSGANVLTF
TRBV4-1	TRBJ1-1	CASSQAWSPRRAFF
TRBV7-7	TRBJ2-7	CASSLGLGSYEQYF
TRBV28	TRBJ2-1	CASSLAGGIRDNEQFF
TRBV28	TRBJ1-1	CASRTPDPGQGTFF
TRBV9	TRBJ2-2	CASSVDGRGIANTGELFF
TRBV19	TRBJ2-7	CASSRDRAVYEQYF
TRBV15	TRBJ1-2	CATSRGPGTGRYGYTF
TRBV30	TRBJ1-4	CAWSRSGGEKLFF
TRBV18	TRBJ2-3	CASSRESDTQYF
TRBV5-1	TRBJ2-5	CASSPDGTGTTETQYF
TRBV18	TRBJ1-5	CASSPYISDTGEGNQPQHF
TRBV13	TRBJ1-2	CASSFGTGGGYTF
TRBV28	TRBJ1-4	CASSLFRGDEKLFF
TRBV28	.	CASSIPGHSSYEQYF
TRBV5-1	TRBJ1-4	CASSYSGTGLEKLFF
TRBV4-1	TRBJ2-1	CASSHIQKRGTSGGDEQFF
TRBV6-5	TRBJ1-1	CASSKRTENTEAFF
TRBV5-1	TRBJ2-7	CASNRGQGDYEQYF
TRBV5-8	TRBJ1-1	CASSLARTGKGNTEAFF
TRBV5-1	TRBJ1-6	CASSLDARTGLSPLHF
TRBV2	TRBJ2-3	CASSVTGTDTQYF
TRBV19	TRBJ1-5	CASGTGPDNQPQHF
TRBV29-1	TRBJ1-1	CSGVRALDNTEAFF
TRBV5-1	TRBJ2-1	CASSLQGASYNEQFF
TRBV4-1	TRBJ1-3	CASSQGRAGRPSGNTIYF
TRBV6-6	TRBJ2-7	CASSYSTHREWQYF
TRBV14	TRBJ2-5	CASSRGGTQETQYF
TRBV10-1	TRBJ1-1	CASRTGPNTEAFF
TRBV9	TRBJ2-3	CASSQRGGLAGKGTDTQYF
TRBV7-2	TRBJ2-5	CASSPSGRGVGRTQYF
TRBV27	TRBJ2-7	CASSPSRYEQYF
TRBV2	TRBJ2-3	CASSDHQNTQYF
TRBV5-1	TRBJ2-7	CASSLTAHEQYF
TRBV7-9	TRBJ1-4	CASSGDANNEKLFF
TRBV6-5	TRBJ1-6	CASRVLNSPLHF
TRBV4-1	TRBJ2-5	CASSQEKDGIETQYF